Described below is a single T cell receptor beta chain sequence and its context. What it binds is not known. The CDR3 has 14 amino acids. CDR1 is SQVTM and CDR2 is ANQGSEA in the germline V gene. Trimming took off 8 bases at V and 7 bases at J, with 23 bases between the two ends. The sample is drawn from a study of tumor and adjacent non-tumor tissue in lung cancer. Three rounds of nested PCR, following a modified ARM-PCR protocol, produced the TCRbeta library. One entry per CDR3 protein, called by TCRdb with MiXCR from the multiplex PCR reads. This sample has some 74,000 distinct CDR3 sequences, with 55% to 75% found just once. Study results and limitations: Higher tumor TCR diversity was associated with shorter survival.

No cell sorting was done before RNA was extracted from the tissue. The sample comprised lung tumor tissue. This chain uses TRBV29-1 with TRBJ1-1, with a weak D call TRBD1 (5 bases). This receptor was taken from a woman aged 35 to 49 with non-small cell lung cancer. CDR3 DNA sequence: TGCAGCCTAATTACCCCCGGGGGGAGTGTTGAAGCTTTCTTT. This sequence encodes CSLITPGGSVEAFF.